The TCR beta chain described here comes from a study of human T cells and chemical hapten exposure. Overall study results and limits: Patch test score rose with PT1 expanded TCRs, significant at 8, 16, 32, not 4.

Ten or more counts support this clonotype. Its matching antigen is unknown. This CDR3 has 15 amino acids. Germline CDR1 is SEHNR and CDR2 is FQNEAQ (reference sequence). Trimming cost V 2 bases and J 8 bases, with 16 bases left between them. TCRdb reprocessed the RACE reads with MiXCR, giving one entry per CDR3 protein. The sample contains approximately 43,000 distinct CDR3 sequences, around 3.8% of which appear only once. As to time point: patch test 1, 2 weeks after DPC sensitization. Treatment in this sample: therapeutic diphenylcyclopropenone sensitization with weekly scalp DPC. The total RNA was obtained from whole blood that was not fractionated.

The sequencing here drew on whole blood, taken in connection with sensitization to the hapten diphenylcyclopropenone (DPC). This TCR was recovered from a man aged 50 or older with alopecia areata. Some clones in this sample may be carry-over from other donors' samples. The chain links TRBV7-9 to TRBJ2-1; TRBD1 is a possible D gene (5 bases). This chain's CDR3 is CASSLIGAPFDEQFF. The CDR3, as DNA: TGTGCCAGCAGCTTAATAGGGGCCCCCTTCGATGAGCAGTTCTTC.